These 9 T cell receptor beta chains were sequenced from one sample in a study of siplizumab effects on memory and regulatory T cells. Using immunoSEQ multiplex PCR, the repertoire was profiled, and TCRdb retains in-frame clones only, with some absent. There are around 110,000 clones in the sample; less than 95% occur only once, and 1.5% to 2% lies in the top ten. Sequenced input: non-Treg CD4+ T cells sorted from blood. These receptor sequences come from a human donor in good health.

The V and J genes are TRBV5-4 and TRBJ2-7, with 7 bases that match TRBD2. The germline V gene encodes CDR1 SGHNT and CDR2 YYREEE (reference sequence). Germline trimming cut 2 bases from V and 3 bases from J; bases unmatched to any gene: 5. This CDR3 region has 14 residues. DNA of the CDR3: TGTGCCAGCAGCTTACGCGGGACTAACTACGAGCAGTACTTC. Amino acids: CASSLRGTNYEQYF. The full variable domain, its missing parts supplied by reference TRBV5-4 and TRBJ2-7, is ETGVTQSPTHLIKTRGQQVTLRCSSQSGHNTVSWYQQALGQGPQFIFQYYREEENGRGNFPPRFSGLQFPNYSSELNVNALELDDSALYLCASSLRGTNYEQYFGPGTRLTVT.

The sample holds one count of this clone. The chain carries TRBV28 and TRBJ1-1; a weak D match, TRBD1 (5 bases). CDR3 size: 15 residues. V was trimmed by 4 bases and J by 7 bases, leaving 19 bases between them. Germline V lookup: CDR1 MDHEN, CDR2 SYDVKM. The CDR3 sequence is CASSSRRAAGLEAFF. CDR3 nucleotide sequence: TGTGCCAGCAGTTCCCGCCGGGCAGCGGGACTTGAAGCTTTCTTT. Combining the CDR3 with reference TRBV28 and TRBJ1-1 gives the whole variable domain DVKVTQSSRYLVKRTGEKVFLECVQDMDHENMFWYRQDPGLGLRLIYFSYDVKMKEKGDIPEGYSVSREKKERFSLILESASTNQTSMYLCASSSRRAAGLEAFFGQGTRLTVV.

The CDR3 is CAWSLGGRVTGEQYF. The CDR3 DNA is TGTGCCTGGAGTCTTGGAGGGAGGGTGACGGGGGAGCAGTACTTC. The chain carries TRBV30 and TRBJ2-7, with 7 positions matching TRBD2. Per germline, CDR1 GTSNPN and CDR2 SVGIG (reference sequence). Losses at the gene ends were 2 bases for V and 7 bases for J; bases not matched to a gene: 14. This CDR3 has 15 residues.

The chain recombines TRBV10-3 with TRBJ2-2; D possibly corresponds to TRBD1 (7 bases). The CDR3 consists of 16 residues. Trimming left V 0 bases short and J 0 bases short, with 8 bases between. From germline, CDR1 is ENHRY and CDR2 SYGVKD. Here the CDR3 reads CAISESRGANTGELFF. The CDR3 DNA sequence: TGTGCCATCAGTGAGTCCAGGGGGGCGAACACCGGGGAGCTGTTTTTT.

The rearrangement links TRBV7-2 to TRBJ2-7; no reliable D call. The ends were cut back, 1 base at V and 3 bases at J, with 13 bases in the middle. The CDR3 runs 15 residues. Per germline, CDR1 SGHTA and CDR2 FQGNSA. The CDR3 loop reads CASSLEGSRSYEQYF. CDR3 nucleotides: TGTGCCAGCAGCTTAGAAGGTAGCAGAAGCTACGAGCAGTACTTC.

As DNA, the CDR3 is TGTGCCAGCAGTTTAGGCTACGAGCAGTACTTC. It translates to CASSLGYEQYF. The rearrangement links TRBV28 to TRBJ2-7; D not resolved. Germline V gene sequence: CDR1 MDHEN, CDR2 SYDVKM. This CDR3 is 11 amino acids long. V dropped 2 bases and J dropped 3 bases, with 2 bases sitting between them.

The chain couples TRBV5-5 to TRBJ1-1, with unresolved D. Germline-derived CDR1 and CDR2 are SGHKS and YYEKEE (reference sequence). This CDR3 spans 14 amino acids. The V end lost 2 bases, the J end lost 1 base, and 9 bases lay between the germline ends. CDR3: CASSFYGRNTEAFF. Written as DNA, the CDR3 is TGTGCCAGCAGCTTCTACGGACGGAACACTGAAGCTTTCTTT.

The genes are TRBV18 and TRBJ2-2; D might be TRBD1 (5 bases). CDR1 KGHSH and CDR2 LQKENI come from the germline V gene. The CDR3 consists of 14 residues. Trimming took 3 bases from V and 3 from J, leaving 8 bases between them. CDR3 amino acids: CASSPSRDTGELFF. The CDR3 coding sequence is TGTGCCAGCTCACCGTCCAGGGACACCGGGGAGCTGTTTTTT.

The chain carries TRBV16 and TRBJ1-6; 7 bases fit TRBD1. The length of the CDR3 is 15 residues. Per germline, CDR1 KGHSY and CDR2 FQNENV. Unmatched junction bases numbered 5, after V lost 0 bases and J lost 9 bases. The CDR3 region is CASSQSGTVASPLHF. The CDR3 bases are TGTGCCAGCAGCCAATCCGGGACAGTAGCTTCACCCCTCCACTTT.